Listed below are T cell receptor beta chains from one sample, sequenced in a study of T cells after yellow fever vaccination. TCRdb re-called the 5' RACE reads through MiXCR, storing one row per CDR3 protein. In the table there are 450,000 to 600,000 distinct CDR3 sequences, roughly a sixth of which are singletons. The sequences come from PBMCs, collected 5 to 6 days after the first yellow fever vaccination. These receptors all stem from a man younger than 35 who received the YFV17D yellow fever vaccine. The CDR3 runs from the conserved cysteine through the conserved F or W. D genes are given only for firm matches. Where a row states a size, it is once, few, many or the class of an expanded clone; other rows omit it.

>.|TRBV4-3|TRBJ1-2|.
TGCGCCAGCAGCCAAGATTTGTCGGGGGGCATGGCCGACCGTGTCGGAGGCTACACCTTC
CASSQDLSGGMADRVGGYTF
>many|TRBV7-2|TRBJ2-5|.
TGTGCCAGCAGCACGGCAAATAAAGAGACCCAGTACTTC
CASSTANKETQYF
>.|TRBV19|TRBJ1-1|.
TGTGCCAGTAGTAAGACAGACATGAACACTGAAGCTTTCTTT
CASSKTDMNTEAFF
>many|TRBV20-1|TRBJ2-7|TRBD2
TGCAGTGCTACGCCTTCCAGCGGGGGGGCCTACGAGCAGTACTTC
CSATPSSGGAYEQYF
>.|TRBV28|TRBJ2-6|TRBD1
TGTGCCAGCAGTTTTTCATCAGGGGGCAACTCTGGGGCCAACGTCCTGACTTTC
CASSFSSGGNSGANVLTF
>.|TRBV4-3|TRBJ2-2|.
TGCGCCAGCAGCCAAGGCGGCGGGGTTAAGACCGGGGAGCTGTTTTTT
CASSQGGGVKTGELFF
>.|TRBV6-5|TRBJ2-2|.
TGTGCCAGCAGTTACCGGGGACGGGTGGGCACCGGGGAGCTGTTTTTT
CASSYRGRVGTGELFF
>few|TRBV7-3|TRBJ2-2|.
TGTGCCAGCAGCCTCGGGGGGCCGTACAGGGAGCTGTTTTTT
CASSLGGPYRELFF
>.|TRBV19|TRBJ2-1|TRBD2
TGTGCCAGTAGTCTCCGCGGGGGGGCAGGGAATGAGCAGTTCTTC
CASSLRGGAGNEQFF
>.|TRBV23-1|TRBJ2-2|.
TGCGCCAGCAGTCGCCATTCAGGGACCACCGGGGAGCTGTTTTTT
CASSRHSGTTGELFF
>.|TRBV7-8|TRBJ2-1|TRBD2
TGTGCCAGCAGCTTTGGGCTAGCGGGCCACAATGAGCAGTTCTTC
CASSFGLAGHNEQFF
>.|TRBV20-1|TRBJ1-2|.
TGCAGTGCTAGAGACCGGCCCAGAAACTATGGCTACACCTTC
CSARDRPRNYGYTF
>few|TRBV2|TRBJ1-3|TRBD1
TGTGCCAGCAGTGCCGGGGGGACAGCTGGAAACACCATATATTTT
CASSAGGTAGNTIYF
>few|TRBV7-2|TRBJ2-3|.
TGTGCCAGCAGCTTAGTGTTGCTTAGCACAGATACGCAGTATTTT
CASSLVLLSTDTQYF
>.|TRBV4-2|TRBJ2-3|.
TGTGCCAGCAGCCAACGTAGCGAGGGCACAGATACGCAGTATTTT
CASSQRSEGTDTQYF
>.|TRBV4-3|TRBJ1-6|.
TGCGCCAGCAGCCAAGGTCGCCGGGGTCGGTATAATTCACCCCTCCACTTT
CASSQGRRGRYNSPLHF
>few|TRBV1|TRBJ1-2|.
TGCACCAGCAGCCCAAAGGATGGGCAGGTAGGCGGCTACACCTTC
CTSSPKDGQVGGYTF
>few|TRBV5-6|TRBJ2-1|TRBD1
TGTGCCAGCAGTAGACAGGGGGCCAAAAATGAGCAGTTCTTC
CASSRQGAKNEQFF
>few|TRBV12-3/TRBV12-4|TRBJ2-7|.
TGTGCCAGCAGTTTGGGTTCCTCTTGGCCGTACGACGAGCAGTACTTC
CASSLGSSWPYDEQYF
>.|TRBV5-4|TRBJ1-4|TRBD1
TGTGCCAGCAGGGACAGGGCGAGTCCTGCGGAAAAACTGTTTTTT
CASRDRASPAEKLFF
>.|TRBV20-1|TRBJ2-1|TRBD2
TGCAGAGCTACAATTAGTCCTAAAGTAGCGGGGTGGTACAATGAGCAGTTCTTC
CRATISPKVAGWYNEQFF
>once|TRBV3-1|TRBJ1-2|.
TGTGCCAGCAGCCAGGACACAGGGAGACATGGCTACACCTTC
CASSQDTGRHGYTF
>few|TRBV3-1|TRBJ1-1|.
TGTGCCAGCAGCCAAGATCTCCTTCATCCGGGCACTGAAGCTTTCTTT
CASSQDLLHPGTEAFF
>.|TRBV7-7|TRBJ2-3|TRBD2
TGTGCTAGCAGCTTAGCGGGGGGCGCTCCCCCAAGCACAGATACGCAGTATTTT
CASSLAGGAPPSTDTQYF
>.|TRBV5-5|TRBJ1-4|.
TGTGCCAGCAGCCTTAGGACGGGGATAGGGGAAAAACTGTTTTTT
CASSLRTGIGEKLFF
>few|TRBV6-2/TRBV6-3|TRBJ2-1|.
TGTGCCAGCAGCTCCACCAGAAACAACAATGAGCAGTTCTTC
CASSSTRNNNEQFF
>few|TRBV12-3/TRBV12-4|TRBJ2-3|TRBD2
TGTGCCAGCAGTAGCGGGGGGGCCTATACGCAGTATTTT
CASSSGGAYTQYF
>.|TRBV12-3/TRBV12-4|TRBJ1-5|.
TGTGCCAGCAGTCCCGGGGCGAGAGGTCAGCCCCAGCATTTT
CASSPGARGQPQHF
>few|TRBV28|TRBJ2-3|TRBD2
TGTGCCAGCAGTTCCCCTACGGGGGGGACCACAGATACGCAGTATTTT
CASSSPTGGTTDTQYF